This T cell receptor beta chain came from a study of cytomegalovirus exposure and HLA in healthy donors. Findings of the study overall: TCR beta V- and J-gene trimming, according to a later analysis, was linked to a missense DCLRE1C variant.

For this clone: Its antigen is currently unknown.

A multiplex PCR was run with 60 Vbeta primers and 13 Jbeta primers. TCRdb's copy holds only in-frame clones and misses some; the assay was immunoSEQ multiplex PCR. The data hold under 150,000 clones, with 80% to 85% observed a single time. Sequencing input: PBMCs. This receptor was obtained from a male donor in good health and CMV-seropositive.

CDR3: CASSERGDSYEQYF. CDR3 nucleotide sequence: TGTGCCAGCAGTGAGCGGGGGGACTCCTACGAGCAGTACTTC. This chain joins TRBV2 and TRBJ2-7; 8 bases line up with TRBD2. V gave up 3 bases and J gave up 0 bases; unmatched junction bases: 1. The germline V gene encodes CDR1 SNHLY and CDR2 FYNNEI. This CDR3 has 14 amino acids.